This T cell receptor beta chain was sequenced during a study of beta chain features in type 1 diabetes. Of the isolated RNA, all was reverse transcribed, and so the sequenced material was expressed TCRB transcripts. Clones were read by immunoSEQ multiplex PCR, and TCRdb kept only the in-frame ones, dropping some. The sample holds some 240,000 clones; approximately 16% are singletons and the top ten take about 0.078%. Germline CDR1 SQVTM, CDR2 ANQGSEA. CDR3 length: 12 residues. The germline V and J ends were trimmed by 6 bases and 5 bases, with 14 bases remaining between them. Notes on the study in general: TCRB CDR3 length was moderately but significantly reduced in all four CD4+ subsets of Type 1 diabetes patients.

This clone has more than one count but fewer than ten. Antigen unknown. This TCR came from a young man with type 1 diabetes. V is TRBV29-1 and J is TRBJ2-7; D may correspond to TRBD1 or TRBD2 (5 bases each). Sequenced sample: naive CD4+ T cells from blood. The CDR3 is CSVGDPPNEQYF. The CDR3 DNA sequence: TGCAGCGTGGGGGACCCCCCCAACGAGCAGTACTTC.